The sequence of this TCR beta chain was determined in a study of PD-1 blockade in mismatch repair-deficient tumors (dated by TCRdb to the late 2010s). For the study in its entirety: Between late 2013 and 2016, some 92 consecutive patients with about 12 mismatch repair-deficient cancer types, all previously treated and progressing, were enrolled in the trial. Tumor-associated T cell clones in the peripheral blood of patients responding to PD-1 blockade were tracked using deep sequencing of TCR CDR3 regions. Results the study describes overall, beyond this receptor: Clones residing in the tumor, which were often undetectable in blood before treatment, expanded quickly after pembrolizumab and then contracted, generally before radiologic responses.

Details on this clone: Its antigen is currently not known. No much larger clone exists at a distance of one base, and base qualities are not known.

From the cysteine through the phenylalanine, the CDR3 covers 15 amino acids. Solely the CDR3 DNA is kept, with 45 bases framed from the first base. According to the germline V gene, CDR1 reads SGDLS and CDR2 reads YYNGEE. Trimmed from V: 3 bases; trimmed from J: 5 bases; junction bases lacking a gene match: 10. For each enrolled patient, mismatch repair deficiency was established using either polymerase chain reaction or immunohistochemistry. TCR sequencing was performed for a few patients who responded to pembrolizumab therapy. In the phase II trial, pembrolizumab PD-1 blockade was tested prospectively in advanced mismatch repair-deficient cancers, no matter which tissue of origin the cancers came from. Peripheral blood T cell samples were collected serially, before PD-1 blockade began and at several time points afterward. The timing of each blood sample was reported as weeks after the first dose of pembrolizumab.

Libraries were prepared through the immunoSEQ multiplex PCR assay. In its TCRdb copy, this immuneACCESS table keeps in-frame sequences only and misses some clones. Where compared with another copy, unresolved V genes explain less than half of these, and the others have no known cause. The table for this sample lists roughly 120,000 clones; 85% to 90% of them were counted only once. Of the sample, 12% falls within the top ten clones. The clonotype originates from an adult with mismatch repair-deficient cancer. This chain joins TRBV9 to TRBJ2-5, and 7 bases in between align with TRBD2. The sample was peripheral blood, taken 70 to 73 weeks after starting pembrolizumab. The CDR3 protein sequence reads: CASSARAGVVETQYF. Read as DNA, the sequence is TGTGCCAGCAGCGCCCGTGCGGGAGTGGTGGAGACCCAGTACTTC.